The TCR beta chain under discussion was sequenced for a study of cytotoxic CD8 clonotypes in ibrutinib-treated CLL. With sequencing, the targeted depth ranged from 1 in 200,000 to 1 in 1 million T cells. Using immunoSEQ multiplex PCR, the repertoire was profiled, and TCRdb retains in-frame clones only, with some absent. The sample lists about 150,000 clones, about 70% seen once, with about 5% in the top ten. Germline values: CDR1 LGHNA, CDR2 YNFKEQ. The CDR3 runs to 20 residues. V lost 4 bases to trimming and J lost 4 bases; unmatched junction nucleotides: 15. J is TRBJ2-3 and V is TRBV4-2, with 15 bases aligning to TRBD2. The TCR sequence derives from a human donor with chronic lymphocytic leukemia. The source was PBMCs, collected after 24 months of ibrutinib treatment. Here the CDR3 reads CASSPGLAGGRGARADTQYF. CDR3 coding DNA: TGTGCCAGCAGCCCCGGACTAGCGGGAGGGCGGGGGGCCCGGGCAGATACGCAGTATTTT.